Listed below are T cell receptor beta chains from one sample, sequenced in a study of vaccination and CD4 T cells after COVID-19. MiXCR, run by TCRdb on the PCR reads, gives a single entry per CDR3 protein. Of about 14,000 distinct CDR3 sequences in the sample, approximately 55% were seen once. These TCRs are of unknown antigen specificity. Sequencing was done on a sample of CD4+ T cells from blood, cultured in vitro. Receptors originate from a human donor who had recovered from COVID-19. Both conserved end residues are part of each CDR3. D genes are given only for firm matches. Size values are once, few and many counts, or a class for expanded clones, and some rows have none.

V gene	J gene	D gene	clone size	CDR3 protein	CDR3 DNA
TRBV2	TRBJ2-1	TRBD2	-	CASSNVAGVVYNEQFF	TGTGCCAGCAGTAATGTGGCGGGAGTTGTTTACAATGAGCAGTTCTTC
TRBV6-1	TRBJ1-1	-	few	CASSEAGDTEAFF	TGTGCCAGCAGTGAAGCCGGGGACACTGAAGCTTTCTTT
TRBV2	TRBJ2-7	TRBD1	-	CASRVQGRGSYEQYF	TGTGCCAGCAGAGTACAGGGGAGAGGGTCCTACGAGCAGTACTTC
TRBV6-2/TRBV6-3	TRBJ2-7	TRBD2	-	CASSPSGTSGSYEQYF	TGTGCCAGCAGTCCCTCTGGGACTAGCGGCTCCTACGAGCAGTACTTC
TRBV29-1	TRBJ2-3	-	-	CSVVGVGRTDTQYF	TGCAGCGTTGTTGGGGTGGGGCGCACAGATACGCAGTATTTT
TRBV6-5	TRBJ2-3	-	-	CASSYLTLALRQVDTQYF	TGTGCCAGCAGTTACTTGACCCTGGCTCTCCGACAGGTAGATACGCAGTATTTT
TRBV2	TRBJ2-3	-	few	CASSSGPDTQYF	TGTGCCAGCAGTTCGGGTCCGGATACGCAGTATTTT
TRBV28	TRBJ2-7	TRBD2	-	CASSSPGGSSYEQYF	TGTGCCAGCAGTTCGCCGGGGGGGAGCTCCTACGAGCAGTACTTC
TRBV25-1	TRBJ1-1	-	-	CASSEGQLEAFF	TGTGCCAGCAGTGAAGGGCAGCTTGAAGCTTTCTTT
TRBV28	TRBJ1-4	-	-	CASRTLVREKLFF	TGTGCCAGCAGAACATTAGTCAGGGAAAAACTGTTTTTT
TRBV30	TRBJ1-1	-	-	CAWGWGVGNTEAFF	TGTGCCTGGGGGTGGGGGGTGGGGAACACTGAAGCTTTCTTT
TRBV28	TRBJ2-3	-	-	CASSFTDTQYF	TGTGCCAGCAGTTTCACAGATACGCAGTATTTT
TRBV15	TRBJ2-3	-	once	CATSSPPGSLLSTDTQYF	TGTGCCACCAGCAGCCCCCCTGGCAGCTTACTTAGCACAGATACGCAGTATTTT
TRBV20-1	TRBJ1-4	-	-	CSASIAGNEKLFF	TGCAGTGCTAGCATAGCAGGGAATGAAAAACTGTTTTTT
TRBV3-1	TRBJ2-1	-	-	CASSHTKDNEQFF	TGTGCCAGCAGCCATACCAAAGACAATGAGCAGTTCTTC
TRBV6-2/TRBV6-3	TRBJ2-3	-	once	CASSYTFGAAPRQSTDTQYF	TGTGCCAGCAGTTACACCTTCGGCGCCGCCCCCAGACAGAGCACAGATACGCAGTATTTT